This record covers a single TCR beta chain. The data originate from a study of blood T cell repertoires in COVID-19. Across the whole study: The United States, Italy and Spain provided the acute and convalescent COVID-19 samples. The cDNA or gDNA used as material had been derived from T cells, B-cell-depleted T cells, or PBMCs.

The CDR3 has 13 amino acids. CDR1 and CDR2 from the germline V gene are MNHEY and SVGAGI. Trimming left V 5 bases short and J 3 bases short, with 11 bases between. Original analysis: Reference gene primer amplification yielded estimated nucleated cell counts. Produced via immunoSEQ multiplex PCR; TCRdb's table is partial and in-frame only. V and J calls and clone size follow that table, whereas D and trimming were derived from the DNA. The sample holds 20,000 to 25,000 clones; roughly 84% are singletons and the top ten take roughly 10%. The sequence was collected from a human donor in a cohort sampled during active COVID-19. The donor label of this sample is uncertain. The chain combines TRBV6-5 with TRBJ2-7; possible D gene TRBD1, 6 bases. Sequenced: peripheral blood. CDR3 bases: TGTGCCAGCAGTCCGAAGGACAGCTACGAGCAGTACTTC. Encoded protein: CASSPKDSYEQYF.